The subject of this entry is one TCR beta chain. This CDR3 is built from 12 residues. The V gene lost 4 bases and the J gene lost 6 bases, with 8 bases spanning the gap. Germline CDR1 is WSHSY and CDR2 is SAAADI. PCR employed 60 Vbeta and 13 Jbeta primers. TCRdb's copy holds only in-frame clones and misses some; the assay was immunoSEQ multiplex PCR. The repertoire holds 110,000 to 150,000 clones, with 60% to 80% as singletons. These data are taken from a study of cytomegalovirus exposure and HLA in healthy donors. Donors likely had unrecorded immune exposures despite being nominally healthy when sampled.

The source material was PBMCs. The clonotype was recovered from a woman in her 30s in good health and CMV-seronegative. The chain has TRBV10-2 and TRBJ2-3; D remains unclear. CDR3 protein: CASSASADTQYF. CDR3 sequence (DNA): TGCGCCAGCAGTGCCTCCGCGGATACGCAGTATTTT.